The following is a T cell receptor beta chain sequence with its context. Its antigen is not identified. Assay: immunoSEQ multiplex PCR; the TCRdb copy retains only in-frame clones and omits some. The sample comprises about 39,000 clones, around 90% of which are singletons, and roughly 15% rests with the top ten. This specimen comes from a study of lymphopenia after photon versus proton radiotherapy. Study results and caveats: Post-nadir TCR diversity decline inversely tracked overall survival among those who died. Under photons, naive T cells and diversity fell while effector/memory populations rose. After lymphocyte nadir, photon-treated repertoires showed oligoclonal expansion, especially CD8+ Temra.

The TCR comes from a man aged 55 to 69 with cholangiocarcinoma. The sequencing here drew on peripheral blood, taken from a patient treated with photon-based radiotherapy.

This CDR3 is CASRPPLNNEQFF. The CDR3 DNA follows: TGTGCCAGCAGACCCCCATTGAACAATGAGCAGTTCTTC. The V and J genes are TRBV5-5 and TRBJ2-1, with D uncertain. Germline loops: CDR1 SGHKS, CDR2 YYEKEE (reference sequence). V lost 5 bases, J lost 5 bases, and 11 bases lay in between. This CDR3 is built from 13 residues.